One sample yielded the 26 T cell receptor beta chains listed below, sequenced in a study of blood T cell repertoires in COVID-19. Assay: immunoSEQ multiplex PCR; the TCRdb copy retains only in-frame clones and omits some. The sample includes around 200,000 clones, about 82% of them seen just once. Sequencing input: PBMCs or T cells enriched from blood (not recorded which). The receptor set was obtained from a man in his forties or fifties with acute COVID-19.

This chain uses TRBV6-1 with TRBJ1-4, with D unclear. Trimming took 2 bases from V and 10 from J, leaving 8 bases between them. CDR3 size: 12 residues. Per germline, CDR1 MNHNS and CDR2 SASEGT. This CDR3 is CASSEIRRKLFF. In DNA form, the CDR3 reads TGTGCCAGCAGTGAAATCCGGAGAAAACTGTTTTTT.

The chain joins TRBV30 to TRBJ2-1, with 8 bases identical to TRBD1. Germline trimming cut 5 bases from V and 8 bases from J; bases unmatched to any gene: 14. This CDR3 region has 15 residues. Germline V gene lookup returns CDR1 GTSNPN and CDR2 SVGIG (reference sequence). CDR3 region: CAWGRGRGLSDEQFF. DNA for the CDR3: TGTGCCTGGGGCCGGGGCAGGGGGCTATCGGATGAGCAGTTCTTC.

The chain combines TRBV12-3 or TRBV12-4 with TRBJ1-4; 7 positions match TRBD1. Trimming cost V 10 bases and J 6 bases; bases outside gene matches: 8. This CDR3 region has 13 residues. The CDR3 sequence: CATMTGRDEKLFF. CDR3 coding DNA: TGTGCCACTATGACAGGGCGCGATGAAAAACTGTTTTTT.

The CDR3 DNA is TGTGCCAGCAGCGTAGAGGCCCAACAGGGAAGACTGTTTTTT. Residues: CASSVEAQQGRLFF. The chain has TRBV9 and TRBJ1-4, with D possibly being TRBD1 (6 bases). This CDR3 spans 14 amino acids. The germline V gene encodes CDR1 SGDLS and CDR2 YYNGEE. V gave up 0 bases and J gave up 13 bases, with 16 bases separating them. The whole variable domain, filled in from reference TRBV9 and TRBJ1-4, reads DSGVTQTPKHLITATGQRVTLRCSPRSGDLSVYWYQQSLDQGLQFLIQYYNGEERAKGNILERFSAQQFPDLHSELNLSSLELGDSALYFCASSVEAQQGRLFFGSGTQLSVL.

The V and J genes are TRBV19 and TRBJ2-4; 11 bases map to TRBD2. This CDR3 spans 16 amino acids. Trimming at V came to 3 bases and at J to 1 base, leaving 2 bases not matched to a gene. Germline-derived CDR1 and CDR2 are LNHDA and SQIVND (reference sequence). In DNA, the CDR3 is TGTGCCAGTAGTATCGCTAGCGGGGGGGCCAAAAACATTCAGTACTTC. This codes for CASSIASGGAKNIQYF.

This clone was counted once. The chain combines TRBV4-1 with TRBJ1-2; TRBD1 agrees at 7 bases. Germline V gene sequence: CDR1 MGHRA, CDR2 YSYEKL. V trimming: 2 bases; J trimming: 1 base; junction bases outside the gene matches: 7. The CDR3 is made up of 16 amino acids. CDR3 protein: CASSQTRGRNNYGYTF. The CDR3 DNA reads TGCGCCAGCAGCCAAACCAGGGGGAGAAATAACTATGGCTACACCTTC.

V and J are TRBV28 and TRBJ2-5; the match to TRBD1 covers 8 bases. J was trimmed by 4 bases and V by 9 bases; bases with no gene match: 7. Germline V gene lookup returns CDR1 MDHEN and CDR2 SYDVKM. This CDR3 has 13 amino acids. In DNA, the CDR3 is TGTGCCAGTAAGACAGGGGCACGAGAGACCCAGTACTTC. This translates into CASKTGARETQYF. Full variable domain (missing parts from reference TRBV28 and TRBJ2-5): DVKVTQSSRYLVKRTGEKVFLECVQDMDHENMFWYRQDPGLGLRLIYFSYDVKMKEKGDIPEGYSVSREKKERFSLILESASTNQTSMYLCASKTGARETQYFGPGTRLLVL.

The V gene is TRBV5-4, the J gene TRBJ1-1, with TRBD1 as a possible D gene (6 bases). Germline CDR1 reads SGHNT; CDR2 reads YYREEE (reference sequence). The CDR3 is 14 residues long. The V and J ends lost 3 bases and 5 bases respectively, with 14 bases between them. The CDR3 nucleotides are TGTGCCAGCAGCTCACAGGGCCTGGGGACTGAAGCTTTCTTT. Amino acids: CASSSQGLGTEAFF.

The rearrangement joins TRBV6-4 to TRBJ2-1; perhaps TRBD1 as D (6 bases). CDR3 length: 15 residues. Germline CDR1 is MRHNA and CDR2 is SNTAGT. V was trimmed by 5 bases and J by 0 bases, leaving 11 bases between them. The CDR3 nucleotides are TGTGCCAGCAGTCGGGAACAGGGCTCCTACAATGAGCAGTTCTTC. It yields the protein CASSREQGSYNEQFF.

The rearrangement joins TRBV7-2 to TRBJ1-3; the D is unclear. The CDR3 contains 15 residues. The germline CDR1 and CDR2 sequences are SGHTA and FQGNSA. The ends were cut back, 3 bases at V and 1 base at J, with 10 bases in the middle. CDR3 in amino acids: CASSLGAGSGNTIYF. CDR3 bases: TGTGCCAGCAGCTTGGGAGCTGGGTCTGGAAACACCATATATTTT.

The V gene is TRBV10-3, the J gene TRBJ2-7; 7 nucleotides match TRBD2. After removal of 3 bases from V and 1 base from J, the junction contained 12 bases not matched to a gene. The CDR3 length is 17 residues. CDR1 is ENHRY, CDR2 SYGVKD, per germline. The CDR3 bases are TGTGCCATCAGTGAACCGACACTAGCGCGCGGATCCTACGAGCAGTACTTC. Translated, it gives CAISEPTLARGSYEQYF.

This clone was found once. The chain links TRBV28 to TRBJ2-1; 10 bases match TRBD2. The CDR3 sequence is 13 residues long. Germline CDR1 MDHEN, CDR2 SYDVKM. The V gene end was trimmed by 6 bases and the J gene end by 9 bases; junction bases not matched to a gene: 5. CDR3 loop: CASSVAGGGEQFF. The CDR3 coding sequence is TGTGCCAGCAGCGTAGCGGGAGGAGGTGAGCAGTTCTTC.

This chain uses TRBV6-5 with TRBJ1-1, with 10 bases matching TRBD1. Germline lookup yields CDR1 MNHEY and CDR2 SVGAGI. CDR3 length: 13 residues. Trimming took 6 bases from V and 5 from J; bases not matched to a gene: 3. CDR3 sequence: CASRGQGLTEAFF. The CDR3 DNA reads as TGTGCCAGCAGGGGACAGGGGTTGACTGAAGCTTTCTTT.

Only one count was recorded for this clone. This rearrangement joins TRBV7-2 to TRBJ1-5, with 8 nucleotides matching TRBD1. Per the germline V gene, CDR1 is SGHTA and CDR2 is FQGNSA. This CDR3 spans 12 amino acids. The V segment lost 8 bases and the J segment 8 bases; nucleotides outside the gene matches: 5. The CDR3 protein is CASRDRGKPQHF. The CDR3 DNA is TGTGCCAGCCGTGACAGGGGCAAGCCCCAGCATTTT.

This chain links TRBV12-3 or TRBV12-4 with TRBJ1-1, with D possibly TRBD1 on 5 matching bases. This CDR3 has 13 amino acids. V was cut by 2 bases and J by 5 bases, with 9 bases left in between. The CDR3 region is CASSLRAGTEAFF. CDR3 nucleotides: TGTGCCAGCAGTTTACGGGCAGGGACTGAAGCTTTCTTT.

The gene calls are TRBV19 and TRBJ1-6, with TRBD1 matching over 9 bases. Germline lookup yields CDR1 LNHDA and CDR2 SQIVND (reference sequence). With V trimmed by 6 bases and J by 10 bases, 13 bases remained unmatched. The CDR3 covers 16 residues. CDR3 sequence reads: CASRSLPGQGSSPLHF. DNA for the CDR3: TGTGCCAGTAGATCACTACCGGGACAGGGATCCTCACCCCTCCACTTT.

The rearrangement links TRBV6-5 to TRBJ1-2; D possibly corresponds to TRBD1 (6 bases). CDR3 length: 14 residues. Germline CDR1 and CDR2: MNHEY and SVGAGI. Trimming removed 8 bases from V and 5 bases from J, with 18 bases in between. This chain's CDR3 is CASGRQGSAYGYTF. The CDR3, as DNA: TGTGCCAGCGGCAGGCAGGGGAGTGCATATGGCTACACCTTC.

The chain uses TRBV7-8 and TRBJ1-1, with TRBD1 as a possible D gene (5 bases). Germline CDR1 SGHVS, CDR2 FQNEAQ. This CDR3 is 15 amino acids long. Deletions cut 3 bases from V and 4 bases from J, with 15 bases between. In DNA, the CDR3 is TGTGCCAGCAGCTTTGGAGGGGAGGTGGGCACTGAAGCTTTCTTT. It codes for CASSFGGEVGTEAFF.

The rearrangement uses TRBV7-6 and TRBJ1-5; weak D call: TRBD1 (5 bases). Germline V CDR1 and CDR2: SGHVS, FNYEAQ. The CDR3 sequence is 14 residues long. V dropped 2 bases and J dropped 7 bases, with 12 bases sitting between them. DNA for the CDR3: TGTGCCAGCAGCTTACTTGGAGGGGAACAGCCCCAGCATTTT. It yields the protein CASSLLGGEQPQHF.

J is TRBJ2-7 and V is TRBV28, with D possibly being TRBD1 (6 bases). Deletions cut 3 bases from V and 3 bases from J, with 9 bases between. This CDR3 is built from 13 residues. The germline V gene has CDR1 MDHEN and CDR2 SYDVKM. DNA for the CDR3: TGTGCCAGCAGTTTGGACAGAGACTACGAGCAGTACTTC. Its protein product is CASSLDRDYEQYF.

The chain employs TRBV28 and TRBJ1-2; possibly TRBD1 for D (5 bases). The CDR3 consists of 13 residues. Trimming cost V 6 bases and J 2 bases, with 10 bases left between them. The V gene's germline CDR1 is MDHEN and CDR2 SYDVKM. CDR3 residues: CASRSQGNYGYTF. In DNA, the CDR3 is TGTGCCAGCAGATCTCAGGGAAACTATGGCTACACCTTC.

The chain has TRBV7-9 and TRBJ2-4, with 7 bases lining up with TRBD1. Germline-derived CDR1 and CDR2 are SEHNR and FQNEAQ (reference sequence). The length of the CDR3 is 14 residues. The V segment lost 5 bases and the J segment 7 bases; nucleotides outside the gene matches: 8. The CDR3 protein is CASSQDRVMNIQYF. The CDR3 DNA follows: TGTGCCAGCAGCCAAGACAGGGTGATGAACATTCAGTACTTC.

The chain combines TRBV27 with TRBJ1-1, with TRBD1 identical over 10 bases. This CDR3 region has 17 residues. V trimming: 6 bases; J trimming: 0 bases; junction bases outside the gene matches: 10. The germline V gene encodes CDR1 MNHEY and CDR2 SMNVEV (reference sequence). CDR3 nucleotides: TGTGCCAGCAGAAGACCCGGGACAGGGGTCATGAACACTGAAGCTTTCTTT. Its protein product is CASRRPGTGVMNTEAFF.

The V call is TRBV5-6, the J call TRBJ2-7; 8 bases agree with TRBD2. The V segment lost 2 bases and the J segment 3 bases; nucleotides outside the gene matches: 4. From germline, CDR1 is SGHDT and CDR2 YYEEEE. CDR3 size: 14 residues. This CDR3 is CASSFLSGSYEQYF. The CDR3 bases are TGTGCCAGCAGCTTCCTGAGCGGGAGCTACGAGCAGTACTTC.

V and J are TRBV7-3 and TRBJ2-2; D gene uncertain. Trimming left V 6 bases short and J 8 bases short, with 10 bases between. This CDR3 is built from 12 residues. Germline V lookup: CDR1 SGHTA, CDR2 FQGTGA. The CDR3 DNA is TGTGCCAGCAGAAGCGTGCCGGGGGAGCTGTTTTTT. Amino acid sequence: CASRSVPGELFF.

The gene calls are TRBV14 and TRBJ2-1; 7 bases fit TRBD1. The CDR3 loop spans 15 amino acids. Germline V gene lookup returns CDR1 SGHDN and CDR2 FVKESK. V trimming: 4 bases; J trimming: 5 bases; junction bases outside the gene matches: 8. The chain's CDR3 is CASSPDRNSDNEQFF. The CDR3 DNA sequence: TGTGCCAGCAGCCCGGACAGGAACTCAGACAATGAGCAGTTCTTC.